The present TCR beta chain was sequenced within a study of identical twins. From germline, CDR1 is SGHTA and CDR2 FQGNSA. The CDR3 is made up of 13 amino acids. V was clipped by 4 bases and J by 5 bases, with 11 bases between them. Using its own MiXCR run on the 5' RACE reads, TCRdb lists one record per CDR3 protein. The sample consists of 240,000 or so distinct CDR3 sequences, roughly 13% of them appearing once. The sample was also linked to a second study, of yellow fever vaccine responses in identical twins.

This TCR came from a young woman in good health. The V call is TRBV7-2, the J call TRBJ2-5, with D possibly being TRBD1 (6 bases). The sequencing sample was made of memory (CD45RO+) T cells sorted from blood. The CDR3 region is CASSWAGVETQYF. As DNA, the CDR3 is TGTGCCAGCAGCTGGGCAGGGGTGGAGACCCAGTACTTC. The full variable domain, completed using reference TRBV7-2 and TRBJ2-5, is GAGVSQSPSNKVTEKGKDVELRCDPISGHTALYWYRQSLGQGLEFLIYFQGNSAPDKSGLPSDRFSAERTGGSVSTLTIQRTQQEDSAVYLCASSWAGVETQYFGPGTRLLVL.